The 7 T cell receptor beta chains below were found in one sample sequenced in a study of radiation and T cells in renal cell carcinoma. The assay was immunoSEQ multiplex PCR, and TCRdb's table has in-frame clones only and misses some. The profile shows under 55,000 clones, 65% to 90% of them singletons. Documented time point: baseline pretreatment blood. Treatment defined: 15 Gy SBRT to primary tumor, nephrectomy 4 weeks later. This specimen consisted of blood, obtained from a patient whose treatment included radiotherapy and nephrectomy. Every receptor here comes from a woman between 65 and 79 years old with renal cell carcinoma.

The sample holds a few counts of this clone. The chain joins TRBV2 to TRBJ1-1; 7 positions match TRBD1. V lost 7 bases, J lost 1 base, and 9 bases stayed unmatched. Germline V gives CDR1 SNHLY, CDR2 FYNNEI. This CDR3 region has 15 residues. The CDR3, as DNA: TGTGCCAGCACCGAGGTGGACAGGAGGAACACTGAAGCTTTCTTT. Its translation: CASTEVDRRNTEAFF. The variable domain in full, completed from reference TRBV2 and TRBJ1-1, reads EPEVTQTPSHQVTQMGQEVILRCVPISNHLYFYWYRQILGQKVEFLVSFYNNEISEKSEIFDDQFSVERPDGSNFTLKIRSTKLEDSAMYFCASTEVDRRNTEAFFGQGTRLTVV.

This chain connects TRBV7-2 to TRBJ2-7, with D perhaps assigned TRBD1 or TRBD2 (5 bases each). Germline values: CDR1 SGHTA, CDR2 FQGNSA. The CDR3 spans 12 residues. Trimming removed 6 bases from V and 2 bases from J, with 8 bases in between. CDR3 loop: CASSGGPYEQYF. CDR3 in DNA: TGTGCCAGCAGTGGGGGTCCCTACGAGCAGTACTTC.

The chain links TRBV7-9 to TRBJ1-1; 9 bases agree with TRBD1. The CDR3 covers 12 residues. CDR1 is SEHNR and CDR2 is FQNEAQ in the germline V gene (reference sequence). With 6 bases clipped from V and 7 bases from J, the junction kept 3 bases outside the gene matches. CDR3 residues: CASRPGQGEAFF. In DNA form, the CDR3 reads TGTGCCAGCAGGCCGGGACAGGGTGAAGCTTTCTTT.

The chain has TRBV29-1 and TRBJ1-2; possible D gene TRBD1, 5 bases. The CDR3 is 14 amino acids. Germline V gene lookup returns CDR1 SQVTM and CDR2 ANQGSEA. Trimming shortened V by 6 bases and J by 4 bases, and 18 bases separated the two germline ends. The CDR3 DNA reads as TGCAGCGTCGAATCGGAGGGGCTACCCTATGGCTACACCTTC. It translates to CSVESEGLPYGYTF.

The V call is TRBV7-9, the J call TRBJ2-1; no definite D call. The germline V gene encodes CDR1 SEHNR and CDR2 FQNEAQ (reference sequence). Trimming removed 1 base at V and 5 bases at J, with 6 bases between. CDR3 size: 13 residues. In DNA, the CDR3 is TGTGCCAGCAGCTTAGTTAGTAACAATGAGCAGTTCTTC. Translation: CASSLVSNNEQFF.

The rearrangement joins TRBV5-6 to TRBJ2-2; D is possibly TRBD1 (6 bases). The CDR3 has 16 residues. Trimming shortened V by 6 bases and J by 0 bases, and 15 bases separated the two germline ends. Germline CDR1 and CDR2: SGHDT and YYEEEE. CDR3 amino acids: CASTTGSLTNTGELFF. CDR3 in DNA: TGTGCCAGCACCACAGGGAGTCTTACGAACACCGGGGAGCTGTTTTTT.

The chain links TRBV27 to TRBJ2-6; TRBD1 agrees at 8 bases. CDR1 MNHEY and CDR2 SMNVEV come from the germline V gene (reference sequence). The ends lost 6 bases at V and 2 bases at J; junction bases unmatched: 3. The CDR3 sequence is 15 residues long. CDR3 protein: CASSDRGPGANVLTF. The DNA of the CDR3 is TGTGCCAGCAGCGACAGGGGTCCTGGGGCCAACGTCCTGACTTTC.